The entry below describes one T cell receptor beta chain. Its antigen is not known. This record comes from a study of blood T cells in healthy people across ages. With a J-beta primer mix and a sample-barcoded 5' primer, a second PCR ran about 7 to 11 cycles. Each CDR3 protein is one row after TCRdb ran MiXCR on the 5' RACE reads. The repertoire includes approximately 940,000 distinct CDR3 sequences, roughly 43% of them detected once, and around an eighth sits in the top ten. General study findings and limits: Estimates based on one million T cells were treated as lower bounds. Both naive CD4+ cell counts and diversity were greater in long-lived donors than in aged donors. In these data, TCR beta diversity tracked strongly with naive T cell percentage.

The germline gives CDR1 SQVTM, CDR2 ANQGSEA. The CDR3 has 13 residues. Trimming took 7 bases from V and 3 from J; bases not matched to a gene: 7. Sequenced material: blood. This rearrangement joins TRBV29-1 to TRBJ1-1, with 8 bases lining up with TRBD1. The sequence was collected from a young man in good health. CDR3 sequence reads: CSAEAGGYTEAFF. CDR3 bases: TGCAGCGCTGAGGCAGGGGGCTACACTGAAGCTTTCTTT. Filled out from reference TRBV29-1 and TRBJ1-1, the complete variable domain reads SAVISQKPSRDICQRGTSLTIQCQVDSQVTMMFWYRQQPGQSLTLIATANQGSEATYESGFVIDKFPISRPNLTFSTLTVSNMSPEDSSIYLCSAEAGGYTEAFFGQGTRLTVV.